The rows below give T cell receptor beta chains drawn from one sample of a study of blood T cell repertoires in COVID-19. Clones were sequenced by immunoSEQ multiplex PCR, and TCRdb holds only the in-frame ones, with some missing. The sample lists 330,000 or so clones; around 87% were seen once. The sequenced sample consisted of PBMCs or T cells enriched from blood (not recorded which). Receptors originate from a man aged 35 to 55 in a cohort exposed to, infected with or recovered from COVID-19 (not recorded which). Each CDR3 is given with its conserved first and last residue. A D gene is named only where the DNA matches it firmly. Clone size, where shown, is once, few, many, or a class for clones that have expanded.

>TRBV5-1|-|-|TRBJ1-3
TGCGCCAGCAGCTTGACCTACTTGGGAAACACCATATATTTT
CASSLTYLGNTIYF
>TRBV5-1|-|-|TRBJ2-3
TGCGCCAGCAGCTTGAGGCAGGGCACAGATACGCAGTATTTT
CASSLRQGTDTQYF
>TRBV7-9|TRBD1|once|TRBJ1-1
TGTGCCAGGGGACAGGGGAACACTGAAGCTTTCTTT
CARGQGNTEAFF
>TRBV2|TRBD1|once|TRBJ1-4
TGTGCCAGCAACAGGGGTGATGAAAAACTGTTTTTT
CASNRGDEKLFF
>TRBV5-8|TRBD2|-|TRBJ2-3
TGTGCCAGCAGCTTGCGACTAGCGGGAGCAGATACGCAGTATTTT
CASSLRLAGADTQYF
>TRBV28|TRBD2|-|TRBJ2-1
TGTGCCACCTTATCGACAGGGGGCGGCCCGACTAGCGGGAGGATATCCTACAATGAGCAGTTCTTC
CATLSTGGGPTSGRISYNEQFF
>TRBV5-1|-|-|TRBJ2-1
TGCGCCAGCAGCTCAGAGGGCCCCTATGAGCAGTTCTTC
CASSSEGPYEQFF
>TRBV20-1|-|-|TRBJ1-1
TGCAGTGCCACCCCAGGGGACAAAGCTTTCTTT
CSATPGDKAFF
>TRBV5-1|-|-|TRBJ2-5
TGCGCCAGCAGCTTTGCGGGGAAAGAGACCCAGTACTTC
CASSFAGKETQYF
>TRBV5-1|-|-|TRBJ2-3
TGCGCCAGCAGCTCGGGGACACCCACAGATACGCAGTATTTT
CASSSGTPTDTQYF
>TRBV2|TRBD2|-|TRBJ2-7
TGTGCCAGCAGTAAAGGAGGACTAGCGGGAGGGGGTGAGCAGTACTTC
CASSKGGLAGGGEQYF
>TRBV19|-|-|TRBJ2-3
TGTGCCAGTAGTGAAAGGGGTATCACAGATACGCAGTATTTT
CASSERGITDTQYF
>TRBV28|TRBD2|-|TRBJ2-1
TGTGCCAGCAGCCGACTCGGTGCTAGCGGGAGAACAAGCTCCTACAATGAGCAGTTCTTC
CASSRLGASGRTSSYNEQFF
>TRBV28|-|-|TRBJ2-3
TGTGCCAGCAGTTTCCCTCCGGCAGATACGCAGTATTTT
CASSFPPADTQYF
>TRBV7-2|TRBD1|-|TRBJ1-3
TGTGCCAGCAGCTCCAGGGGACAGGACCCTGGAAACACCATATATTTT
CASSSRGQDPGNTIYF